This TCR beta chain stems from a study of blood T cell repertoires in COVID-19. The overall study: There were acute and convalescent COVID-19 samples, and they came from the United States, Italy and Spain. The analysed material was cDNA or gDNA that came from T cells, B-cell-depleted T cells, or PBMCs.

In the source study's methods: How many nucleated cells were present was estimated from reference gene primer amplification. Assay: immunoSEQ multiplex PCR; the TCRdb copy retains only in-frame clones and omits some. That table gives V, J and clone size, and the DNA gave D and trimming. The data show over 110,000 clones, with 88% seen just once and roughly 28% held by the top ten. CDR3 length: 14 residues. The germline V gene has CDR1 LGHDT and CDR2 YNNKEL (reference sequence). Losses at the gene ends were 5 bases for V and 7 bases for J; bases not matched to a gene: 4. This clone was recorded once. Source material: peripheral blood. This clonotype was sampled from a human donor in a cohort sampled during active COVID-19. The chain has TRBV3-1 (or the pseudogene TRBV3-2) and TRBJ2-2, with 10 bases identical to TRBD1. CDR3 sequence: CASSETGGFGELFF. The DNA of the CDR3 is TGTGCCAGCAGCGAGACAGGGGGCTTCGGGGAGCTGTTTTTT.